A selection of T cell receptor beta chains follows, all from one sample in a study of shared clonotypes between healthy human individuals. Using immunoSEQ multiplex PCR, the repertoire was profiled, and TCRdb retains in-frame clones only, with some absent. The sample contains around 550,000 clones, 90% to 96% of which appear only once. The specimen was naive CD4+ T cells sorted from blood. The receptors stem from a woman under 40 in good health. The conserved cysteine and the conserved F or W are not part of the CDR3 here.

CDR3: ASSPLSRESNQPQH; V: TRBV28; J: TRBJ1-5
CDR3: ASSWRLDNEQF; V: TRBV27; J: TRBJ2-1
CDR3: ASTLLAGVGEQY; V: TRBV5-5; J: TRBJ2-7
CDR3: ASSYLAGGGSYEQY; V: TRBV5-8; J: TRBJ2-7
CDR3: ASSSRDSLLGYGYT; V: TRBV9; J: TRBJ1-2
CDR3: ASSPGTSGRTDTQY; V: TRBV5-4; J: TRBJ2-3
CDR3: ASSLHGNSYEQY; V: TRBV28; J: NA
CDR3: ASSPSGASGNTEAF; V: TRBV18; J: TRBJ1-1
CDR3: ASSLRTSRPGELF; V: TRBV7-9; J: TRBJ2-2
CDR3: ALLGSYEQY; V: TRBV30; J: TRBJ2-7
CDR3: ASSKNPPNTGELF; V: TRBV5-1; J: TRBJ2-2